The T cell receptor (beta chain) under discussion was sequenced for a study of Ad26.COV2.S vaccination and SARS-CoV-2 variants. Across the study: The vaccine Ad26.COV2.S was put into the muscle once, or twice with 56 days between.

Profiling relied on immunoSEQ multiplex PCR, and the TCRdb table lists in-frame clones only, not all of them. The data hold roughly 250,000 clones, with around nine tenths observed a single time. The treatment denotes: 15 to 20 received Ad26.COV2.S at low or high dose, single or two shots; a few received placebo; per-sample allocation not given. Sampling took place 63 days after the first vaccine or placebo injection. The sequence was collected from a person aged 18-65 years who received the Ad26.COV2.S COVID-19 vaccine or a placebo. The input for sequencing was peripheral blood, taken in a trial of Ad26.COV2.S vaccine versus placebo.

The CDR3 is CSVETGQVYEQYF. The CDR3 nucleotides read TGCAGCGTTGAGACAGGGCAAGTCTACGAGCAGTACTTC. The V call is TRBV29-1, the J call TRBJ2-7; 7 nucleotides align to TRBD1. The CDR3 runs 13 residues. Germline V gene data show CDR1 as SQVTM and CDR2 as ANQGSEA. After removal of 3 bases from V and 3 bases from J, the junction contained 5 bases not matched to a gene.